This entry lists 3 T cell receptor beta chains sequenced from one sample in a study of regulatory T cells in long-lasting Graves disease. Time point indicated: newly diagnosed GD, antithyroid drugs for less than 3 months. The TCR library was made from RNA that had been extracted from PBMCs in TRIzol. Sequencing libraries for TCR beta were prepared with iRepertoire HTBI primers and Arm-PCR of CDR3 regions. Using its own MiXCR run on the multiplex PCR reads, TCRdb lists one record per CDR3 protein. This sample has 350,000 to 550,000 distinct CDR3 sequences, with 15% found just once. These data were likewise used in another study, on T cells in Graves' hyperthyroidism and ophthalmopathy.

The source was peripheral blood mononuclear cells (PBMCs), collected at new diagnosis, from a patient treated with antithyroid drugs. These receptors came from a woman aged 30 to 39 with Graves disease.

The CDR3 DNA is TGTGCCAGCACCTTAAACAGGGGGCTTCGAGAGACCCAGTACTTC. This gives the protein CASTLNRGLRETQYF. V usage is TRBV12-3 or TRBV12-4 and J usage is TRBJ2-5; the match to TRBD1 covers 9 bases. This CDR3 region has 15 residues. The V gene end was trimmed by 7 bases and the J gene end by 4 bases; junction bases not matched to a gene: 10.

This clonotype was detected ten times or more. The chain links TRBV7-8 to TRBJ1-1, with 7 bases lining up with TRBD1. CDR3 length: 14 amino acids. The V gene end was trimmed by 2 bases and the J gene end by 3 bases; junction bases not matched to a gene: 3. Germline V gene sequence: CDR1 SGHVS, CDR2 FQNEAQ. In DNA, the CDR3 is TGTGCCAGCAGCTTAACAGGGGTTGACACTGAAGCTTTCTTT. Its protein product is CASSLTGVDTEAFF.

The chain carries TRBV9 and TRBJ1-3; TRBD1 matches at 7 bases. V was pared by 3 bases and J by 1 base, with 7 bases of the junction left unmatched. In germline, CDR1 is SGDLS, CDR2 YYNGEE. The CDR3 covers 16 residues. The CDR3 bases are TGTGCCAGCAGCGGACAGACACAGGGGTCTGGAAACACCATATATTTT. Encoded protein: CASSGQTQGSGNTIYF.